The 15 T cell receptor beta chains in this list originate from one sample, sequenced in a study of tumor and adjacent non-tumor tissue in lung cancer. This sample's RNA came from whole unsorted tissue. The library came from three nested PCR rounds adapted from ARM-PCR protocols. TCRdb fed the multiplex PCR reads into MiXCR, producing one record per CDR3 protein. The table shows fewer than 130,000 distinct CDR3 sequences, with roughly 84% occurring only once. The sample was lung tumor tissue. These receptors were collected from a man in his 70s with non-small cell lung cancer.

This clonotype was picked up many times. The chain is built from TRBV20-1 and TRBJ1-4; D call uncertain. Germline V gene lookup returns CDR1 DFQATT and CDR2 SNEGSKA (reference sequence). The CDR3 has 12 residues. V was shortened by 0 bases and J by 6 bases, with 5 bases between the two germline ends. This chain's CDR3 is CSARDDDEKLFF. CDR3 coding DNA: TGCAGTGCTAGAGATGATGATGAAAAACTGTTTTTT.

Here the CDR3 reads CIAKPYLLTFQETQYF. The CDR3 region has the DNA TGCATCGCCAAGCCCTACCTCCTGACATTTCAAGAGACCCAGTACTTC. V is TRBV29-1 and J is TRBJ2-5; D remains unclear. CDR1 and CDR2 from the germline V gene are SQVTM and ANQGSEA. CDR3 length equals 16 residues.

Worth noting for this clonotype: Sequence at one end of the junction differs from germline and may be a read error. V is TRBV10-3 and J is TRBJ1-2; D not resolved. Germline assignment: CDR1 ENHRY and CDR2 SYGVKD. The CDR3 totals 13 residues. The CDR3 loop is CAISESHDYGYIF. The CDR3 DNA follows: TGTGCCATCAGTGAGTCTCATGATTATGGCTACATCTTC.

The chain couples TRBV6-5 to TRBJ2-7; TRBD1 or TRBD2 may be the D gene (5 bases each). V was trimmed by 9 bases and J by 6 bases, leaving 21 bases between them. The CDR3 extends over 14 amino acids. The germline V gene has CDR1 MNHEY and CDR2 SVGAGI. CDR3 loop: CASGWSGTPREQYF. Written as DNA, the CDR3 is TGTGCCAGTGGTTGGTCGGGGACCCCCCGCGAGCAGTACTTC.

The genes are TRBV4-1 and TRBJ2-5; possible D gene TRBD1, 5 bases. Looked up from germline, CDR1 is MGHRA and CDR2 is YSYEKL. The CDR3 has 15 residues. The CDR3 DNA reads as TGCGTCATCAGCCAAGTATTGACAGTTGAAGAGACCCAGTACTTC. Translation gives CVISQVLTVEETQYF.

Regarding this clonotype: A much larger clone lies one base from this, so it may be a read error. The V and J genes are TRBV20-1 and TRBJ2-7; TRBD1 agrees at 7 bases. The CDR3 has 15 amino acids. Germline-derived CDR1 and CDR2 are DFQATT and SNEGSKA (reference sequence). The chain's CDR3 is CGARPGTVSSYEQYF. CDR3 coding DNA: TGCGGTGCTAGGCCTGGGACAGTAAGCTCCTACGAGCAGTACTTC.

V gene TRBV6-2 or TRBV6-3 combines with J gene TRBJ2-1; D not resolved. V was trimmed by 2 bases and J by 13 bases, leaving 12 bases between them. This CDR3 is 12 amino acids long. CDR1 and CDR2 (germline): MNHEY, SVGEGT. The CDR3 DNA reads as TGTGCCAGCAGTTACGTCTTTGGCGACCAGTTCTTC. Translation: CASSYVFGDQFF.

To note about this clonotype: A read error may account for a junction end that differs from germline. This sequence joins TRBV6-2 or TRBV6-3 and TRBJ2-2, with TRBD2 identical over 7 bases. This CDR3 comprises 18 residues. The germline CDR1 and CDR2 sequences are MNHEY and SVGEGT. The DNA of the CDR3 is TGTGCCAACAGTTATTTTACTAGTGGGAGGGCCGGAACCGGGGAGCTGTTTTTT. It specifies CANSYFTSGRAGTGELFF.

J is TRBJ1-2 and V is TRBV6-5; D ambiguous. Germline CDR1 MNHEY, CDR2 SVGAGI. CDR3 length equals 12 residues. The V end was cut by 5 bases, the J end by 8 bases, with 12 bases between. CDR3 sequence: CASSKLAGGYTF. DNA of the CDR3: TGTGCCAGCAGTAAACTCGCGGGGGGCTACACCTTC.

As regards this clonotype: A junction end diverges from the germline sequence, so it may reflect a read error. V usage is TRBV11-2 and J usage is TRBJ2-2, with 9 nucleotides matching TRBD2. CDR1 SGHAT and CDR2 FQNNGV come from the germline V gene. This CDR3 has 15 residues. The CDR3 coding sequence is TGTGCCAGCAGCCCCCTGGCGGGGGGGACCGGGGAGCTATCTTTT. It yields the protein CASSPLAGGTGELSF.

With respect to this clonotype: The CDR3 end shows no conserved phenylalanine or tryptophan, and so a read error is likely. The CDR3 region has the DNA TGTCCCAGCAGTTTACTAGGACTGAATCAGCCCCAGCATTCT. Amino acid sequence: CPSSLLGLNQPQHS. This chain joins TRBV6-5 and TRBJ1-5; D gene ambiguous. The germline CDR1 and CDR2 sequences are MNHEY and SVGAGI. The length of the CDR3 is 14 residues.

Concerning this clonotype itself: No conserved phenylalanine or tryptophan is present at the end of the CDR3, so a read error is the likely explanation. This chain uses TRBV10-3 with TRBJ2-5; 8 nucleotides align to TRBD2. The CDR3 contains 19 residues. V shed 4 bases and J 5 bases; nucleotides not matched to a gene: 21. Germline V gene data show CDR1 as ENHRY and CDR2 as SYGVKD. The CDR3 nucleotides are TGTGCCATCAGTGTTCGTCCTTCGACTAGCGTAATTGCGGTGGAGACCCAGTACTCC. Encoded protein: CAISVRPSTSVIAVETQYS.

Note on this clonotype: This sequence may be a read error, since a much larger clone differs from it by one base. The V and J genes are TRBV18 and TRBJ2-7, with 9 nucleotides matching TRBD2. V shed 3 bases, J shed 6 bases, and the junction held 3 bases outside the gene matches. CDR3 size: 13 residues. The V gene's germline CDR1 is KGHSH and CDR2 LQKENI. This CDR3 reads CASSPGTSCEQYF. Written as DNA, the CDR3 is TGTGCCAGCTCACCTGGGACTAGCTGCGAGCAGTACTTC.

Remarks on this clonotype: At one of its ends the junction is not consistent with the germline gene, which may arise from a read error. The V gene is TRBV5-4, the J gene TRBJ1-2, with D uncertain. The germline gives CDR1 SGHNT, CDR2 YYREEE (reference sequence). The CDR3 consists of 13 residues. The CDR3 loop reads CASSLGVNYGYIF. The CDR3 nucleotides read TGTGCCAGCAGCTTGGGCGTTAACTATGGTTACATCTTC.

With respect to this clonotype: Sequence at one end of the junction differs from germline and may be a read error. V is TRBV11-2 and J is TRBJ2-7, with D perhaps TRBD1 (6 bases). From germline, CDR1 is SGHAT and CDR2 FQNNGV. The CDR3 extends over 14 amino acids. CDR3 coding DNA: TGTGCCAGCAGCCTACGGGCCTCCAGGGGAGTGCAGTATTTC. Its translation is CASSLRASRGVQYF.